The 32 T cell receptor beta chains in this list originate from one sample, sequenced in a study of cytomegalovirus exposure and HLA in healthy donors. Sequencing was performed with immunoSEQ multiplex PCR; in TCRdb, only in-frame clones are kept and a portion is missing. The data show more than 90,000 clones, 70% to 90% seen once. Source material: PBMCs. All receptors come from a man between 18 and 35 years old in good health and CMV-seronegative.

CDR3: CASSPLRASGNLETQYF. In DNA, the CDR3 is TGTGCCAGCAGCCCACTTAGGGCTAGCGGGAACTTAGAGACCCAGTACTTC. The chain carries TRBV5-5 and TRBJ2-5, with 9 nucleotides matching TRBD2. The CDR3 has 17 amino acids. The V gene's germline CDR1 is SGHKS and CDR2 YYEKEE (reference sequence). V gave up 4 bases and J gave up 4 bases; unmatched junction bases: 14.

The CDR3 coding sequence is TGTGCCAGCAGCTTAGTAGTGGTTGCGGGACTTAATCCTAATGAGCAGTTCTTC. This codes for CASSLVVVAGLNPNEQFF. The genes are TRBV7-6 and TRBJ2-1; perhaps TRBD2 as D (6 bases). The ends were cut back, 1 base at V and 7 bases at J, with 23 bases in the middle. Germline CDR1 and CDR2: SGHVS and FNYEAQ. The CDR3 covers 18 residues.

The chain has TRBV6-5 and TRBJ2-3; TRBD2 might be the D (5 bases). The germline CDR1 and CDR2 sequences are MNHEY and SVGAGI. CDR3 length: 15 residues. The ends were cut back, 0 bases at V and 4 bases at J, with 11 bases in the middle. CDR3 DNA: TGTGCCAGCAGTTACTCGAAACTTAGCGCAGATACGCAGTATTTT. Amino acids: CASSYSKLSADTQYF.

The rearrangement uses TRBV5-4 and TRBJ2-7, with 10 positions matching TRBD1. Germline V gene data show CDR1 as SGHNT and CDR2 as YYREEE (reference sequence). Germline trimming cut 3 bases from V and 3 bases from J; bases unmatched to any gene: 6. This CDR3 has 15 amino acids. The CDR3, as DNA: TGTGCCAGCAGCTCACCGGGACAGGGGCGCTACGAGCAGTACTTC. Its protein is CASSSPGQGRYEQYF.

The CDR3 loop reads CASSLVRVDEQYF. In nucleotides, the CDR3 is TGTGCCAGCAGCTTAGTTCGGGTGGACGAGCAGTACTTC. This sequence joins TRBV7-2 and TRBJ2-7; D unclear. Germline V gene sequence: CDR1 SGHTA, CDR2 FQGNSA. V was clipped by 1 base and J by 5 bases, with 9 bases between them. The CDR3 extends over 13 amino acids.

The V call is TRBV12-5, the J call TRBJ1-2; 9 positions agree with TRBD1. Germline assignment: CDR1 LGHNT and CDR2 FRNRAP. V shed 3 bases and J 0 bases; nucleotides not matched to a gene: 14. The CDR3 extends over 19 amino acids. The CDR3 DNA is TGTGCTAGTGGTTTCGGATCCGACAGGGGGTTTGATGCTAACTATGGCTACACCTTC. This codes for CASGFGSDRGFDANYGYTF.

This clone was recorded a few times. V and J are TRBV28 and TRBJ1-2; D may be TRBD1 (6 bases). From germline, CDR1 is MDHEN and CDR2 SYDVKM. CDR3 size: 15 residues. V was pared by 6 bases and J by 4 bases, with 18 bases between. CDR3 protein: CASRSGTWGPYGYTF. In DNA, the CDR3 is TGTGCCAGCAGGTCGGGGACGTGGGGGCCCTATGGCTACACCTTC.

In the case of this clone: Other DNA sequences in the same sample also yield this CDR3. The rearrangement joins TRBV27 to TRBJ2-3, with D perhaps TRBD2 (5 bases). The CDR3 spans 13 residues. CDR1 and CDR2 from the germline V gene are MNHEY and SMNVEV (reference sequence). Trimming took off 3 bases at V and 6 bases at J, with 10 bases between the two ends. Here the CDR3 reads CASSLERGDTQYF. The CDR3 nucleotides are TGTGCCAGCAGTTTGGAACGAGGGGATACGCAGTATTTT.

The table lists this clone with a few counts. The chain recombines TRBV19 with TRBJ2-2, with a tentative D call TRBD1 (6 bases). Germline V lookup: CDR1 LNHDA, CDR2 SQIVND (reference sequence). This CDR3 is built from 17 residues. Deletions cut 4 bases from V and 5 bases from J, with 20 bases between. The CDR3 nucleotides are TGTGCCAGTAGTACCAAAACAGGGCCCTTAAAAACCGGGGAGCTGTTTTTT. Its protein is CASSTKTGPLKTGELFF.

The J gene is TRBJ1-1, the V gene TRBV28; D unresolved. CDR3 length: 12 residues. In germline, CDR1 is MDHEN, CDR2 SYDVKM. V dropped 3 bases and J dropped 1 base, with 3 bases sitting between them. CDR3 protein: CASSFRNTEAFF. DNA for the CDR3: TGTGCCAGCAGTTTCAGGAACACTGAAGCTTTCTTT.

This rearrangement joins TRBV28 to TRBJ1-2; D perhaps matches TRBD1 (5 bases). V dropped 2 bases and J dropped 4 bases, with 8 bases sitting between them. The germline CDR1 and CDR2 sequences are MDHEN and SYDVKM. The CDR3 contains 13 residues. The CDR3, as DNA: TGTGCCAGCAGTTTAATCGGGGGCTATGGCTACACCTTC. Translating gives CASSLIGGYGYTF.

V gene TRBV11-2 combines with J gene TRBJ2-5, with D maybe TRBD1 (5 bases). This CDR3 has 13 residues. Germline loops: CDR1 SGHAT, CDR2 FQNNGV. V was cut by 6 bases and J by 0 bases, with 8 bases left in between. CDR3 nucleotides: TGTGCCAGCAGAGGGGCCTACCAAGAGACCCAGTACTTC. Amino acid sequence: CASRGAYQETQYF.

The chain is built from TRBV27 and TRBJ2-7, with 11 bases lining up with TRBD1. With 4 bases clipped from V and 2 bases from J, the junction kept 4 bases outside the gene matches. CDR1 is MNHEY, CDR2 SMNVEV, per germline (reference sequence). CDR3 length: 15 amino acids. CDR3 loop: CASSSRGQGAYEQYF. The DNA of the CDR3 is TGTGCCAGCAGTTCTAGGGGACAGGGGGCCTACGAGCAGTACTTC.

The chain combines TRBV5-6 with TRBJ1-4, with D unclear. CDR3 length: 11 residues. V was pared by 4 bases and J by 6 bases, with 4 bases between. Germline lookup yields CDR1 SGHDT and CDR2 YYEEEE. The CDR3: CASSIDEKLFF. The CDR3 DNA reads as TGTGCCAGCAGCATAGATGAAAAACTGTTTTTT.

This chain links TRBV4-3 with TRBJ2-2, with D unclear. The length of the CDR3 is 16 residues. Trimming left V 0 bases short and J 8 bases short, with 16 bases between. Germline CDR1 is LGHNA and CDR2 is YSLEER. CDR3 nucleotide sequence: TGCGCCAGCAGCCAAGATCTTAGTATGTATATGGGGGAGCTGTTTTTT. Amino acids: CASSQDLSMYMGELFF.

The chain employs TRBV30 and TRBJ1-2; tentative D call: TRBD1 (6 bases). The CDR3 covers 16 residues. V was trimmed by 3 bases and J by 0 bases, leaving 17 bases between them. The germline V gene has CDR1 GTSNPN and CDR2 SVGIG (reference sequence). CDR3 sequence reads: CAWSRLRDISNYGYTF. The DNA of the CDR3 is TGTGCCTGGAGCCGATTAAGGGACATATCTAACTATGGCTACACCTTC.

This chain joins TRBV7-9 and TRBJ1-1; 7 bases agree with TRBD1. Germline CDR1 SEHNR, CDR2 FQNEAQ (reference sequence). CDR3 size: 17 residues. J lost 0 bases, V lost 5 bases, and 12 bases had no gene match. This chain's CDR3 is CASSQGQPTPLNTEAFF. CDR3 DNA sequence: TGTGCCAGCAGCCAGGGACAGCCGACGCCCTTGAACACTGAAGCTTTCTTT.

The chain combines TRBV27 with TRBJ2-7; 8 bases fit TRBD1. CDR1 and CDR2 (germline): MNHEY, SMNVEV (reference sequence). After removal of 11 bases from V and 1 base from J, the junction contained 4 bases not matched to a gene. The CDR3 is 12 residues long. This chain's CDR3 is CAGRDRSYEQYF. Here the CDR3 DNA reads TGTGCCGGACGGGACAGGTCCTACGAGCAGTACTTC.

This sequence joins TRBV27 and TRBJ2-7; 7 bases are a match to TRBD1. The CDR3 covers 13 residues. Per germline, CDR1 MNHEY and CDR2 SMNVEV (reference sequence). Trimming removed 5 bases from V and 3 bases from J; junction bases left unmatched: 4. The CDR3 region is CASSLTGDYEQYF. CDR3 nucleotide sequence: TGTGCCAGCAGTCTAACAGGGGACTACGAGCAGTACTTC.

The chain links TRBV5-1 to TRBJ2-5; D may be TRBD1 (5 bases). Trimming cost V 7 bases and J 2 bases, with 12 bases left between them. This CDR3 has 13 residues. The germline V gene encodes CDR1 SGHRS and CDR2 YFSETQ. CDR3 DNA: TGCGCCAGCGGGTCGACAGAACAAGAGACCCAGTACTTC. This codes for CASGSTEQETQYF.

The V call is TRBV7-8, the J call TRBJ2-5, with a weak D call TRBD2 (6 bases). Germline CDR1 SGHVS, CDR2 FQNEAQ. The length of the CDR3 is 13 residues. Deletions cut 5 bases from V and 5 bases from J, with 12 bases between. CDR3 region: CASSRAGFETQYF. The CDR3 coding sequence is TGTGCCAGCAGCCGGGCGGGGTTCGAGACCCAGTACTTC. Complete variable domain (other parts from reference TRBV7-8 and TRBJ2-5): GAGVSQSPRYKVAKRGQDVALRCDPISGHVSLFWYQQALGQGPEFLTYFQNEAQLDKSGLPSDRFFAERPEGSVSTLKIQRTQQEDSAVYLCASSRAGFETQYFGPGTRLLVL.

The J gene is TRBJ2-6, the V gene TRBV7-7; D is perhaps TRBD1 (5 bases). V lost 5 bases to trimming and J lost 1 base, with 15 bases between them. This CDR3 spans 17 amino acids. Germline V gene data show CDR1 as SSHAT and CDR2 as FNYEAQ (reference sequence). CDR3 sequence: CASSEGARFSGANVLTF. For the CDR3, the DNA is TGTGCCAGCAGCGAAGGGGCCCGGTTTTCTGGGGCCAACGTCCTGACTTTC.

V gene TRBV10-3 combines with J gene TRBJ1-1; perhaps TRBD1 as D (5 bases). CDR1 and CDR2 (germline): ENHRY, SYGVKD. The CDR3 runs 13 residues. The V gene lost 10 bases and the J gene lost 0 bases, with 12 bases spanning the gap. This chain's CDR3 is CANRQKMNTEAFF. In nucleotides, the CDR3 is TGTGCCAACCGACAGAAAATGAACACTGAAGCTTTCTTT.

This clone was seen once. The rearrangement uses TRBV28 and TRBJ1-5, with D perhaps matching TRBD1 (5 bases). This CDR3 has 15 amino acids. Trimming pared 5 bases from V and 2 bases from J, leaving 13 bases between. Looked up from germline, CDR1 is MDHEN and CDR2 is SYDVKM. The chain's CDR3 is CASSPRRGGNQPQHF. The CDR3 bases are TGTGCCAGCAGTCCTCGGAGGGGAGGCAATCAGCCCCAGCATTTT.

V and J are TRBV2 and TRBJ1-1; D gene unclear. The germline V gene has CDR1 SNHLY and CDR2 FYNNEI. This CDR3 has 12 residues. V lost 8 bases to trimming and J lost 1 base, with 8 bases between them. CDR3 loop: CASLGKNTEAFF. The CDR3 DNA reads TGTGCCAGCCTCGGGAAGAACACTGAAGCTTTCTTT.

The chain recombines TRBV20-1 with TRBJ2-3; tentative D call: TRBD1 (6 bases). CDR3 size: 11 residues. The germline CDR1 and CDR2 sequences are DFQATT and SNEGSKA (reference sequence). Trimming removed 6 bases from V and 6 bases from J, with 10 bases in between. The CDR3: CSATRGDTQYF. In nucleotides, the CDR3 is TGCAGTGCCACGAGGGGGGATACGCAGTATTTT.

The rearrangement links TRBV27 to TRBJ2-7, with TRBD2 identical over 14 bases. Germline trimming cut 2 bases from V and 4 bases from J; bases unmatched to any gene: 4. CDR3 size: 16 residues. Germline V gene data show CDR1 as MNHEY and CDR2 as SMNVEV (reference sequence). The CDR3 spells CASSLEGTSGSYEQYF. CDR3 in DNA: TGTGCCAGCAGTTTAGAGGGGACTAGCGGGAGTTACGAGCAGTACTTC.

The rearrangement joins TRBV6-5 to TRBJ2-7; 7 bases are a match to TRBD2. The V and J ends lost 5 bases and 0 bases, in that order; junction bases with no gene match: 7. Germline values: CDR1 MNHEY, CDR2 SVGAGI. The CDR3 is made up of 15 amino acids. The CDR3 sequence: CASSPLAQSSYEQYF. CDR3 coding DNA: TGTGCCAGCAGTCCACTAGCGCAAAGCTCCTACGAGCAGTACTTC.

This clone has just a few counts. The same CDR3 can be traced to other DNA sequences in this sample. V gene TRBV6-5 combines with J gene TRBJ2-3; 9 bases agree with TRBD1. From germline, CDR1 is MNHEY and CDR2 SVGAGI. This CDR3 spans 14 amino acids. Losses at the gene ends were 6 bases for V and 5 bases for J; bases not matched to a gene: 6. The CDR3 reads CASSTTGGRDTQYF. The CDR3 DNA reads as TGTGCCAGCAGCACCACAGGGGGCAGAGATACGCAGTATTTT.

This clone was counted a few times. The J gene is TRBJ2-1, the V gene TRBV28; a weak D match, TRBD1 (6 bases). The CDR3 spans 14 residues. V lost 10 bases, J lost 2 bases, and 15 bases lay in between. Germline CDR1 reads MDHEN; CDR2 reads SYDVKM. In nucleotides, the CDR3 is TGTGCCACACGATTACCAGGGGCCTACAATGAGCAGTTCTTC. This encodes CATRLPGAYNEQFF.

This sequence joins TRBV6-5 and TRBJ2-7; TRBD1 is a possible D gene (5 bases). The CDR3 loop spans 13 amino acids. Trimming took 2 bases from V and 3 from J, leaving 8 bases between them. Looked up from germline, CDR1 is MNHEY and CDR2 is SVGAGI. The CDR3 DNA reads TGTGCCAGCAGTTACACTCAGGGCTACGAGCAGTACTTC. It translates to CASSYTQGYEQYF.

This chain links TRBV6-1 with TRBJ2-1; 9 bases line up with TRBD2. V dropped 4 bases and J dropped 3; count of bases not matched to a gene: 7. The CDR3 runs 16 residues. Germline CDR1 and CDR2: MNHNS and SASEGT. In DNA form, the CDR3 reads TGTGCCAGCAGTGTGGGACTAGCCGGAGGCTACAATGAGCAGTTCTTC. Its protein is CASSVGLAGGYNEQFF.